This T cell receptor (beta chain) was observed in a study of response to subunit inactivated influenza vaccine. This CDR3 is 12 amino acids long. The V and J ends lost 5 bases and 6 bases respectively, with 13 bases between them. The germline CDR1 and CDR2 sequences are DFQATT and SNEGSKA (reference sequence). MiXCR, applied by TCRdb to the RT-PCR reads, yields one record per CDR3 protein. Among more than 450,000 distinct CDR3 sequences listed, roughly 8.2% were seen once. This clonotype was detected a few times. This clonotype was obtained from a man aged 45 to 70 who received an inactivated influenza vaccine. The chain joins TRBV20-1 to TRBJ1-1; D is ambiguous. The source material was PBMCs from blood, sampled about 24 months after vaccination. This chain's CDR3 is CSAEGRRAEAFF. The CDR3, as DNA: TGCAGTGCTGAGGGCCGACGGGCTGAAGCTTTCTTT.